Listed here are 22 T cell receptor beta chains from one sample, sequenced in a study of regulatory T cells in long-lasting Graves disease. The time point was: newly diagnosed GD, antithyroid drugs for less than 3 months. Scientists built the TCR library using RNA that was extracted from PBMCs. With iRepertoire HTBI primers and Arm-PCR of CDR3 regions, TCR beta libraries were built. Each CDR3 protein is one row after TCRdb ran MiXCR on the multiplex PCR reads. The sample yields 400,000 to 500,000 distinct CDR3 sequences, about a sixth seen once. These data also featured in a second study, about T cells in Graves' hyperthyroidism and ophthalmopathy.

The source material was peripheral blood mononuclear cells (PBMCs), sampled at new diagnosis, from a patient treated with antithyroid drugs. The origin of the receptors is a woman aged 18-35 years with Graves disease.

The V and J genes are TRBV5-5 and TRBJ1-2; D not certain. The CDR3 runs to 14 residues. V gave up 4 bases and J gave up 4 bases, with 14 bases separating them. The germline CDR1 and CDR2 sequences are SGHKS and YYEKEE (reference sequence). This CDR3 is CASSADTLLYGYTF. The DNA for the CDR3 is TGTGCCAGCAGCGCCGACACTCTACTCTATGGCTACACCTTC. The variable domain in full, with the rest retrieved from reference TRBV5-5 and TRBJ1-2, is DAGVTQSPTHLIKTRGQQVTLRCSPISGHKSVSWYQQVLGQGPQFIFQYYEKEERGRGNFPDRFSARQFPNYSSELNVNALLLGDSALYLCASSADTLLYGYTFGSGTRLTVV.

The rearrangement uses TRBV29-1 and TRBJ2-1; the D is unclear. CDR1 and CDR2 from the germline V gene are SQVTM and ANQGSEA. The V end lost 4 bases, the J end lost 5 bases, and 6 bases lay between the germline ends. The CDR3 totals 11 residues. The CDR3: CSVAADNEQFF. The CDR3, as DNA: TGCAGCGTTGCGGCAGACAATGAGCAGTTCTTC.

This clonotype was counted at least ten times. The gene calls are TRBV20-1 and TRBJ1-5; 9 nucleotides align to TRBD1. There are 19 residues in the CDR3. Looked up from germline, CDR1 is DFQATT and CDR2 is SNEGSKA (reference sequence). Trimming took 2 bases from V and 2 from J; bases not matched to a gene: 16. CDR3 region: CSARLMPGQGWHGNQPQHF. The CDR3 DNA reads TGCAGTGCTAGATTAATGCCGGGACAGGGATGGCATGGCAATCAGCCCCAGCATTTT.

The chain is built from TRBV12-3 or TRBV12-4 and TRBJ1-3; a possible D gene is TRBD1 (6 bases). Trimming removed 4 bases at V and 3 bases at J, with 13 bases between. The CDR3 is 15 residues long. This CDR3 is CASSSTGIRGNTIYF. The CDR3 bases are TGTGCCAGCAGTTCAACAGGGATTCGTGGAAACACCATATATTTT.

Only a few counts were recorded for this clonotype. J is TRBJ1-5 and V is TRBV2; the match to TRBD1 covers 8 bases. The germline gives CDR1 SNHLY, CDR2 FYNNEI. V lost 5 bases, J lost 0 bases, and 6 bases stayed unmatched. The CDR3 contains 16 residues. The CDR3 loop is CASSQRGQGSNQPQHF. The CDR3 DNA follows: TGTGCCAGCAGTCAGCGCGGACAGGGTAGCAATCAGCCCCAGCATTTT.

This clonotype was seen many times. The V gene is TRBV27, the J gene TRBJ2-2; 9 nucleotides match TRBD1. Trimming at V came to 5 bases and at J to 1 base, leaving 11 bases not matched to a gene. In germline, CDR1 is MNHEY, CDR2 SMNVEV (reference sequence). The CDR3 length is 18 residues. CDR3 DNA: TGTGCCAGCAGTCGGCCGAATCCGGGACAGGGGAACACCGGGGAGCTGTTTTTT. The encoded protein is CASSRPNPGQGNTGELFF.

The sample holds many counts of this clonotype. The V gene is TRBV10-2, the J gene TRBJ1-1; D unclear. Germline loops: CDR1 WSHSY, CDR2 SAAADI. This CDR3 has 12 amino acids. V lost 4 bases and J lost 6, with 9 bases in between. This CDR3 is CASSGAGAEAFF. In DNA, the CDR3 is TGCGCCAGCAGTGGCGCAGGCGCTGAAGCTTTCTTT.

This clonotype showed up just a few times. This rearrangement joins TRBV7-3 to TRBJ2-3, with 10 bases aligning to TRBD2. Germline V gene sequence: CDR1 SGHTA, CDR2 FQGTGA. The CDR3 sequence is 17 residues long. Unmatched junction bases numbered 6, after V lost 2 bases and J lost 1 base. CDR3 coding DNA: TGTGCCAGCAGCTTAGACAGTCTAGCGGGAGGCACAGATACGCAGTATTTT. Its protein is CASSLDSLAGGTDTQYF.

The chain employs TRBV19 and TRBJ2-2; D uncertain. Between the trimmed V and J ends, which lost 1 base and 4 bases, there was a span of 7 bases. Germline V gene data show CDR1 as LNHDA and CDR2 as SQIVND (reference sequence). CDR3 length equals 14 residues. The CDR3 region is CASSIAPPTGELFF. CDR3 DNA sequence: TGTGCCAGTAGTATAGCCCCCCCCACCGGGGAGCTGTTTTTT.

This clonotype was seen many times. The rearrangement joins TRBV28 to TRBJ2-2; D is unclear. Looked up from germline, CDR1 is MDHEN and CDR2 is SYDVKM. V dropped 10 bases and J dropped 0 bases, with 9 bases sitting between them. The CDR3 runs to 13 residues. The CDR3 bases are TGTGCCACCGAGATTCCGAACACCGGGGAGCTGTTTTTT. This sequence encodes CATEIPNTGELFF. The full variable domain, completed using reference TRBV28 and TRBJ2-2, is DVKVTQSSRYLVKRTGEKVFLECVQDMDHENMFWYRQDPGLGLRLIYFSYDVKMKEKGDIPEGYSVSREKKERFSLILESASTNQTSMYLCATEIPNTGELFFGEGSRLTVL.

The chain combines TRBV6-1 with TRBJ2-2; TRBD1 agrees at 9 bases. Germline CDR1 MNHNS, CDR2 SASEGT. The CDR3 extends over 16 amino acids. Losses at the gene ends were 6 bases for V and 5 bases for J; bases not matched to a gene: 10. The CDR3 loop is CASSLPGTGWTGELFF. In DNA form, the CDR3 reads TGTGCCAGCAGCCTTCCTGGGACAGGGTGGACCGGGGAGCTGTTTTTT.

This clonotype was seen more than once but under ten times. This chain connects TRBV10-3 to TRBJ2-3; 10 bases are a match to TRBD2. J lost 5 bases, V lost 11 bases, and 10 bases had no gene match. Germline CDR1 is ENHRY and CDR2 is SYGVKD. The CDR3 runs 14 residues. The CDR3 DNA sequence: TGTGCCGTAGGGCTAGCGGGAGCACAAGATACGCAGTATTTT. The encoded protein is CAVGLAGAQDTQYF.

In its sample, this clonotype was seen a few times. V and J are TRBV30 and TRBJ1-2, with 7 bases aligning to TRBD1. Unmatched junction bases numbered 19, after V lost 4 bases and J lost 5 bases. CDR1 and CDR2 (germline): GTSNPN, SVGIG (reference sequence). This CDR3 is 17 amino acids long. This CDR3 reads CAWNTRTGKLDRYGYTF. The CDR3 coding sequence is TGTGCCTGGAACACTAGGACAGGAAAGTTGGATCGGTATGGCTACACCTTC.

This clonotype was seen repeatedly, ten times or more. The chain employs TRBV3-1 and TRBJ1-1; D uncertain. Looked up from germline, CDR1 is LGHDT and CDR2 is YNNKEL (reference sequence). V was shortened by 3 bases and J by 3 bases, with 8 bases between the two germline ends. This CDR3 spans 13 amino acids. CDR3 sequence: CASSHLADTEAFF. CDR3 in DNA: TGTGCCAGCAGCCATTTAGCGGACACTGAAGCTTTCTTT.

The chain recombines TRBV4-1 with TRBJ2-1, with a weak D call TRBD1 (7 bases). Looked up from germline, CDR1 is MGHRA and CDR2 is YSYEKL. The germline V and J ends were trimmed by 0 bases and 4 bases, with 13 bases remaining between them. This CDR3 contains 16 residues. For the CDR3, the DNA is TGCGCCAGCAGCCAAGATGGCAGGGGGGCATACAATGAGCAGTTCTTC. Protein: CASSQDGRGAYNEQFF.

This clonotype was counted many times. V gene TRBV3-1 combines with J gene TRBJ1-2; no definite D call. Germline V gene lookup returns CDR1 LGHDT and CDR2 YNNKEL (reference sequence). This CDR3 is 15 amino acids long. The V gene lost 5 bases and the J gene lost 8 bases, with 21 bases spanning the gap. The CDR3 spells CASSKSTGRSGGYTF. The CDR3 DNA reads TGTGCCAGCAGCAAGTCGACGGGCCGTAGTGGGGGCTACACCTTC.

This clonotype appeared a few times. Given a much more abundant clone one base away, this may be a read error. The chain is built from TRBV3-1 and TRBJ1-5; tentatively, D is TRBD1 (6 bases). There are 15 residues in the CDR3. V was clipped by 8 bases and J by 5 bases, with 19 bases between them. Germline-derived CDR1 and CDR2 are LGHDT and YNNKEL (reference sequence). In nucleotides, the CDR3 is TGTGCCAGCGGCCGAGGAAGAGGGGGACATCAGCCCCAGCATTTT. Amino acid sequence: CASGRGRGGHQPQHF.

This clonotype came up many times. The chain carries TRBV19 and TRBJ2-1; tentative D call: TRBD2 (5 bases). The germline V gene encodes CDR1 LNHDA and CDR2 SQIVND (reference sequence). The CDR3 length is 14 residues. V was pared by 0 bases and J by 9 bases, with 12 bases between. Here the CDR3 reads CASSIERLAVEQFF. The DNA of the CDR3 is TGTGCCAGTAGTATAGAAAGGCTAGCTGTTGAGCAGTTCTTC.

This clonotype was seen a handful of times. This chain joins TRBV10-1 and TRBJ2-1; 8 bases line up with TRBD1. The germline V gene encodes CDR1 WNHNN and CDR2 SYGVQD (reference sequence). After removal of 3 bases from V and 5 bases from J, the junction contained 3 bases not matched to a gene. The CDR3 extends over 14 amino acids. The CDR3 DNA reads as TGCGCCAGCAGTGATTCAGGGGGCCACAATGAGCAGTTCTTC. Translating it yields CASSDSGGHNEQFF.

The chain recombines TRBV7-9 with TRBJ1-4; D might be TRBD1 (6 bases). V lost 5 bases and J lost 2, with 15 bases in between. Looked up from germline, CDR1 is SEHNR and CDR2 is FQNEAQ (reference sequence). The CDR3 sequence is 16 residues long. The DNA for the CDR3 is TGTGCCAGCAGCCCGAAGAACAGGGTGACTAATGAAAAACTGTTTTTT. Translating it yields CASSPKNRVTNEKLFF.

This clonotype was recorded at least ten times. The rearrangement uses TRBV29-1 and TRBJ2-1; D is perhaps TRBD2 (6 bases). This CDR3 has 15 residues. V was shortened by 4 bases and J by 6 bases, with 19 bases between the two germline ends. Germline values: CDR1 SQVTM, CDR2 ANQGSEA. CDR3 sequence: CSVVGGTVNTNEQFF. As DNA, the CDR3 is TGCAGCGTTGTCGGCGGGACCGTCAATACCAATGAGCAGTTCTTC.

This clonotype was counted ten times or more. The chain recombines TRBV30 with TRBJ2-3; a weak D match, TRBD1 (6 bases). Per germline, CDR1 GTSNPN and CDR2 SVGIG (reference sequence). The V gene lost 4 bases and the J gene lost 1 base, with 15 bases spanning the gap. This CDR3 spans 15 amino acids. As DNA, the CDR3 is TGTGCCTGGACCCAACAGGGTGGGCGCACAGATACGCAGTATTTT. It translates to CAWTQQGGRTDTQYF.